This paragraph covers one T cell receptor (beta chain) sequence. Its antigen is undetermined. The PCR contained 60 Vbeta and 13 Jbeta primers. Generated by immunoSEQ multiplex PCR, the TCRdb table keeps only in-frame clones and is missing some. The sample holds some 97,000 clones, approximately 80% seen once. Germline CDR1 is MNHEY and CDR2 is SVGAGI. The CDR3 has 15 residues. J lost 0 bases, V lost 4 bases, and 5 bases had no gene match. This sample stems from a study of cytomegalovirus exposure and HLA in healthy donors. Broader study findings: Owing to their indistinguishability, certain V segments, notably TRBV6-2 and TRBV6-3, were excluded. TCR beta V- and J-gene trimming was later associated with a missense DCLRE1C variant.

V gene TRBV6-5 combines with J gene TRBJ2-7; 8 bases line up with TRBD1. This TCR came from a woman under 30 in good health and CMV-seronegative. Sequenced material: PBMCs. This CDR3 reads CASSSAGTGSYEQYF. In nucleotides, the CDR3 is TGTGCCAGCAGTTCGGCCGGGACAGGCTCCTACGAGCAGTACTTC.